The rows below give T cell receptor beta chains drawn from one sample of a study of blood T cell repertoires in COVID-19. Produced via immunoSEQ multiplex PCR; TCRdb's table is partial and in-frame only. The sample lists 120,000 or so clones, around 80% occurring once. The sample was peripheral blood. These receptors were taken from a middle-aged man with acute or convalescent COVID-19. Both conserved end residues are part of each CDR3. A D gene is named only where the DNA matches it firmly. The size entry is marked missing in some rows and otherwise reads once, few, many or a size class.

TRBV11-1	TRBD1	16	-	TRBJ2-7	CASTWSWTGCCHEQYF	TGTGCCAGCACCTGGTCTTGGACAGGATGCTGTCACGAGCAGTACTTC
TRBV19	TRBD2	15	-	TRBJ2-5	CASRLTGTTQETQYF	TGTGCCAGTAGACTAACCGGGACTACTCAAGAGACCCAGTACTTC
TRBV14	-	17	once	TRBJ2-3	CASSQVWGETSTDTQYF	TGTGCCAGCAGCCAAGTTTGGGGGGAAACTAGCACAGATACGCAGTATTTT
TRBV2	TRBD1	16	-	TRBJ1-6	CASSDGTGSYNSPLHF	TGTGCCAGCAGTGACGGGACAGGGTCTTATAATTCACCCCTCCACTTT
TRBV30	-	13	-	TRBJ1-1	CAWSVLLNTEAFF	TGTGCCTGGAGTGTACTGTTGAACACTGAAGCTTTCTTT
TRBV7-3	TRBD1	13	-	TRBJ2-7	CASSPGTGYEQYF	TGTGCCAGCAGCCCCGGGACAGGCTACGAGCAGTACTTC
TRBV7-8	TRBD1	11	-	TRBJ2-7	CASSSGQGMYF	TGTGCCAGCAGCTCTGGACAGGGTATGTACTTC
TRBV30	-	13	-	TRBJ2-1	CAWSVSSANEQFF	TGTGCCTGGAGTGTGTCTAGCGCTAATGAGCAGTTCTTC
TRBV6-6	-	13	-	TRBJ2-7	CATLGRGSYEQYF	TGTGCCACCCTAGGTAGGGGCTCCTACGAGCAGTACTTC
TRBV19	TRBD1	15	-	TRBJ1-5	CASKNTRRGLQPQHF	TGTGCCAGTAAGAACACGCGCAGGGGGCTTCAGCCCCAGCATTTT
TRBV11-2	TRBD2	15	-	TRBJ2-1	CASSLDGGGYNEQFF	TGTGCCAGCAGCTTAGACGGCGGGGGCTACAATGAGCAGTTCTTC
TRBV5-1	TRBD2	15	-	TRBJ2-2	CASSGLAGNTGELFF	TGCGCCAGCAGCGGGCTAGCGGGGAACACCGGGGAGCTGTTTTTT
TRBV13	TRBD2	14	-	TRBJ2-3	CASSLGTSKYTQYF	TGTGCCAGCAGCTTAGGGACTAGCAAATATACGCAGTATTTT
TRBV19	-	15	once	TRBJ1-5	CASSYGGRGNQPQHF	TGTGCCAGTAGCTACGGTGGAAGGGGGAATCAGCCCCAGCATTTT
TRBV10-3	-	16	-	TRBJ2-3	CAISEIVAGGTDTQYF	TGTGCCATCAGTGAAATAGTAGCAGGGGGGACAGATACGCAGTATTTT
TRBV20-1	TRBD2	13	-	TRBJ2-1	CSASPPTSDEQFF	TGCAGTGCTAGTCCTCCAACTAGCGATGAGCAGTTCTTC
TRBV5-6	-	15	few	TRBJ2-4	CASSLGWGPPTFQYF	TGTGCCAGCAGCTTGGGGTGGGGGCCCCCAACATTTCAGTACTTC
TRBV21-1	-	14	-	TRBJ2-3	CASSKKGKEDTQYF	TGTGCCAGCAGCAAAAAGGGGAAAGAAGATACGCAGTATTTT
TRBV4-1	TRBD1	14	-	TRBJ1-5	CASSPTGTYQPQHF	TGCGCCAGCAGCCCGACAGGGACCTATCAGCCCCAGCATTTT
TRBV5-1	-	13	-	TRBJ2-7	CASREGSSYEQYF	TGCGCCAGCAGAGAGGGATCCTCCTACGAGCAGTACTTC
TRBV6-5	-	14	-	TRBJ2-7	CASSRMGDTYEQYF	TGTGCCAGCAGCCGTATGGGTGACACCTACGAGCAGTACTTC
TRBV7-3	TRBD2	15	-	TRBJ2-1	CASSLDPGLAGLQFF	TGTGCCAGCAGCTTAGATCCGGGACTAGCGGGGCTTCAGTTCTTC
TRBV14	TRBD1	12	-	TRBJ1-2	CASSPTGFGYTF	TGTGCCAGCAGCCCGACAGGGTTTGGCTACACCTTC
TRBV28	TRBD1	15	-	TRBJ1-2	CASSSRTGLNYGYTF	TGTGCCAGCAGTTCCCGGACAGGGCTTAACTATGGCTACACCTTC
TRBV10-3	-	13	-	TRBJ1-1	CAISEQFNTEAFF	TGTGCCATCAGTGAGCAATTTAACACTGAAGCTTTCTTT
TRBV28	TRBD1	17	-	TRBJ2-3	CASSSHTGTGGGNTQYF	TGTGCCAGCAGTTCTCATACCGGGACAGGGGGCGGGAATACGCAGTATTTT
TRBV20-1	TRBD1	15	-	TRBJ1-1	CSASPDREENTEAFF	TGCAGTGCTAGTCCTGACAGGGAAGAGAACACTGAAGCTTTCTTT
TRBV7-2	-	13	few	TRBJ1-5	CASSLQGNQPQHF	TGTGCCAGCAGCTTACAGGGCAATCAGCCCCAGCATTTT
TRBV5-5	-	13	-	TRBJ2-5	CASSFRGSETQYF	TGTGCCAGCAGCTTCAGGGGATCAGAGACCCAGTACTTC
TRBV12-3/TRBV12-4	-	13	-	TRBJ1-2	CASTTSGVGGYTF	TGTGCCAGCACCACCTCGGGGGTGGGTGGCTACACCTTC